This TCR beta chain was observed in a study of blood T cell repertoires in COVID-19. At the level of the study: T cells, B-cell-depleted T cells, or PBMCs provided the cDNA or gDNA that served as material.

Unmatched junction bases numbered 0, after V lost 4 bases and J lost 5 bases. The CDR3 contains 12 residues. Original methodology: Reference gene primer amplification in the assay estimated nucleated cell counts. The table came from immunoSEQ multiplex PCR; TCRdb's copy has only in-frame clones and leaves some out. That table is the source of V, J and clone size, and D and trimming were worked out from the DNA. The sample records some 70,000 clones, roughly four fifths being singletons. Seattle researchers signed up patients amid active infection and tracked them longitudinally. This clone was counted a single time.

The sequence was obtained from a man aged 55 to 69 with COVID-19, enrolled during active disease. Sample: peripheral blood. The chain links TRBV12-3 or TRBV12-4 to TRBJ2-3, with 7 nucleotides matching TRBD1. Here the CDR3 DNA reads TGTGCCAGCAGTTACAGGGGAGATACGCAGTATTTT. Protein: CASSYRGDTQYF.